Reported below is one T cell receptor (beta chain). What it binds is unknown. V lost 1 base and J 9 bases, leaving 13 bases between the germline ends. CDR3 length equals 13 residues. Per germline, CDR1 SGHAT and CDR2 FQNNGV. A history of autoimmune disease or systemic immunosuppression excluded patients. Clones were sequenced by immunoSEQ multiplex PCR, and TCRdb holds only the in-frame ones, with some missing. The table records 25,000 to 35,000 clones, about 84% of them present only once. The data stem from a study of OX40 agonist ivuxolimab in advanced cancers. The overall study: Ivuxolimab doses were 0.01, 0.1, 0.3, 1.5, 3 or 10 mg/kg every 2 weeks. Study findings and constraints: Expanded peripheral T cells had an undetermined antigen specificity. Expanded clones tended on average to be more numerous among CD8+ T cells than CD4+.

The clonotype comes from an adult with an advanced solid tumor such as melanoma, head and neck, liver or kidney cancer. The J gene is TRBJ2-7, the V gene TRBV11-2; D not certain. The sequences come from CD4+ or CD8+ T cells sorted from blood, collected in a trial of the OX40 agonist ivuxolimab. The CDR3 region is CASSLGAGWGQYF. The CDR3 DNA follows: TGTGCCAGCAGCTTAGGAGCAGGCTGGGGGCAGTACTTC.